Sequencing of this T cell receptor beta chain was carried out in a study of T cell repertoires and leukemia-associated antigens (dated by TCRdb to between 2018 and 2021). As for the study more broadly: Each sample yielded about 5.1 to 7 million read pairs and roughly 3.3 to 5.0 million effective reads, 15 million to 20 million effective reads overall. The study aimed to identify which antigen a TCR Vbeta21 clone previously found in CML patients recognizes, using in vitro peptide stimulation of healthy T cells.

Measured from the cysteine to the phenylalanine, the CDR3 is 14 residues long. Only the CDR3 DNA is retained, 42 bases long and in frame from the first base. V lost 3 bases and J lost 2 bases; the stretch between them is 9 bases long. The germline V gene specifies ENHRY as CDR1 and SYGVKD as CDR2. General study outcomes and caveats: Direct testing of the expanded clones' antigen specificity and function was not done, and further investigation was required. No significant differences among the four groups were observed in the numbers of Vbeta genes (roughly 60), Jbeta genes (14), VDJ rearrangements, or unique CDR3s.

As a first step, the CD3+ T cells were left to rest overnight in RPMI 1640 lacking fetal bovine serum, at 2.5 million cells/mL. MACS immunomagnetic beads were used according to the manufacturer's instructions to isolate CD3+ T cells from PBMCs. Concerning this clonotype itself: No cognate antigen has been identified for it. Base qualities are not provided; no much larger clone lies one nucleotide away.

TRIzol reagent was used to extract total RNA from the cultured T cells. 5' rapid amplification of cDNA ends (5'RACE) was used to amplify TCRbeta libraries from RNA. Before sequencing, Qubit, an Agilent instrument, and quantitative PCR were used to check library concentration and integrity. Sequencing of qualified libraries was performed on Illumina HiSeq or MiSeq by a commercial service provider. From the authors' description of their analysis: TCR sequences in each sample were identified with MiXCR version 1.8.2. Qualified clones required a CDR3 longer than four amino acids, an in-frame nucleotide length, and no stop codon. A read containing the complete CDR3 structure was defined as an effective read. RT-PCR with 24 Vbeta primers, GeneScan spectratyping, and Sanger sequencing were used to validate expanded clones. TCRdb trimmed public reads at Q25 via fastp, called clones via MiXCR and kept in-frame beta chains. Rows are unified per CDR3 protein, each entry keeping the most common DNA and genes. Clone size and V and J calls follow TCRdb, not the original study. Across this sample there are 12,000 or so distinct CDR3 sequences, with about 40% seen only once. 30% to 40% of the sample goes to the ten largest clones.

In this chain, TRBV10-3 is recombined with TRBJ2-3; no D segment can be confidently identified. This TCR was recovered from a female donor in good health. The material sequenced was CD3+ T cells sorted from blood and cultured. CDR3 reads: CAISDVRHTDTQYF. The nucleotide sequence is given as TGTGCCATCAGTGATGTCCGCCACACAGATACGCAGTATTTT.